The 2 T cell receptor beta chains below come from one sample, sequenced in a study of blood T cells in healthy people across ages. A J-beta primer mix and a sample-barcoded 5' primer were used in a second PCR of about 7 to 11 cycles. TCRdb fed the 5' RACE reads into MiXCR, producing one record per CDR3 protein. The sample includes hundreds of thousands of distinct CDR3 sequences, roughly 30% of them seen just once. Specimen: blood. Receptors originate from a woman at least 80 years old in good health.

The CDR3 loop is CAGAGTRSNEKLFF. The CDR3 DNA reads as TGTGCCGGCGCCGGGACACGCTCTAATGAAAAACTGTTTTTT. The chain combines TRBV6-1 with TRBJ1-4; D may be TRBD1 (6 bases). The germline CDR1 and CDR2 sequences are MNHNS and SASEGT. CDR3 size: 14 residues. The germline V and J ends were trimmed by 11 bases and 3 bases, with 16 bases remaining between them.

About this clonotype itself: Possible read error: a much larger clone is one base away. The gene calls are TRBV7-6 and TRBJ2-5, with 7 nucleotides matching TRBD2. The CDR3 has 17 amino acids. V dropped 5 bases and J dropped 11; count of bases not matched to a gene: 23. Looked up from germline, CDR1 is SGHVS and CDR2 is FNYEAQ. CDR3 sequence reads: CASSPQPMRTGGNEQYF. In DNA, the CDR3 is TGTGCCAGCAGCCCGCAGCCGATGCGAACCGGGGGGAATGAGCAGTACTTC.